This T cell receptor (beta chain) derives from a study of regulatory T cells in long-lasting Graves disease. About the research overall: Prior antithyroid drug treatment in newly diagnosed Graves' patients lasted under 3 months. Study-level points and caveats: Accuracy was possibly reduced by small sample size.

In this sample, this clonotype turned up many times. Its antigen is unknown. Germline V CDR1 and CDR2: SGHAT, FQNNGV. This CDR3 comprises 15 residues. The V segment lost 5 bases and the J segment 0 bases; nucleotides outside the gene matches: 5. Arm-PCR of CDR3 regions and iRepertoire HTBI primers were the basis on which TCR beta libraries were built. In TCRdb, the multiplex PCR reads were re-called with MiXCR into one record per CDR3 protein. The sample lists more than 450,000 distinct CDR3 sequences, 12% occurring once. The time point: newly diagnosed GD, antithyroid drugs for less than 3 months. Scientists built the TCR library using RNA that was extracted from PBMCs. Patients were enrolled at an endocrinology department in Xi'an, China. This sample was shared with a second study, whose subject was T cells in Graves' hyperthyroidism and ophthalmopathy.

The chain joins TRBV11-2 to TRBJ2-7; 9 positions match TRBD1. This material consisted of peripheral blood mononuclear cells (PBMCs), taken at new diagnosis, from a patient treated with antithyroid drugs. This TCR was recovered from a woman aged 25 to 39 with Graves disease. CDR3 bases: TGTGCCAGCAGCCCCGACAGGGGGAGCTCCTACGAGCAGTACTTC. It yields the protein CASSPDRGSSYEQYF.